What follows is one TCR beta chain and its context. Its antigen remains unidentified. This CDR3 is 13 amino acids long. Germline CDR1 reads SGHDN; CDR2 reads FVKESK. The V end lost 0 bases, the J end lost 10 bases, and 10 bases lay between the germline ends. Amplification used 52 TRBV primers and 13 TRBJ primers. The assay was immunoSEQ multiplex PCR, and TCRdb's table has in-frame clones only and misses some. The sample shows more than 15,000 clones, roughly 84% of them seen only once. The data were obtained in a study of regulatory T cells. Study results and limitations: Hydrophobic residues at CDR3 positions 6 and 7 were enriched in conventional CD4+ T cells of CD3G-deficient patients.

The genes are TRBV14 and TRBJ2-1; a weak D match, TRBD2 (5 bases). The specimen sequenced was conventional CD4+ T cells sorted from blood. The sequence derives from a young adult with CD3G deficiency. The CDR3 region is CASSQESWREQFF. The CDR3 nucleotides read TGTGCCAGCAGCCAAGAATCATGGAGGGAGCAGTTCTTC.